What follows are 3 T cell receptor beta chains derived from one specimen sequenced in a study of OX40 agonist ivuxolimab in advanced cancers. The library relied on the immunoSEQ multiplex PCR assay. TCRdb limited this immuneACCESS table to in-frame rearrangements with V and J called. A share of clones is missing; checked studies link under half to unresolved V genes, and the rest is unexplained. The sample table lists more than 7,000 clones, around 74% of them with a count of one. Around 25% of the sample rests with the top ten. The starting material was CD4+ or CD8+ T cells sorted from blood, obtained in a trial of the OX40 agonist ivuxolimab. These TCRs come from an adult with an advanced solid tumor such as melanoma, head and neck, liver or kidney cancer.

The CDR3 reads CASSLGSGASYEQYF. The DNA for the CDR3 is TGCGCCAGCAGCTTGGGGTCAGGGGCATCCTACGAGCAGTACTTC. The rearrangement joins TRBV5-1 to TRBJ2-7; D perhaps matches TRBD1 (6 bases). In germline, CDR1 is SGHRS, CDR2 YFSETQ. The CDR3 is 15 amino acids. Trimming took off 0 bases at V and 1 base at J, with 11 bases between the two ends. Based on the CDR3 plus reference TRBV5-1 and TRBJ2-7, the full variable domain is KAGVTQTPRYLIKTRGQQVTLSCSPISGHRSVSWYQQTPGQGLQFLFEYFSETQRNKGNFPGRFSGRQFSNSRSEMNVSTLELGDSALYLCASSLGSGASYEQYFGPGTRLTVT.

The chain carries TRBV5-5 and TRBJ1-6; no definite D call. The CDR3 is 17 residues long. CDR1 is SGHKS, CDR2 YYEKEE, per germline (reference sequence). The germline V and J ends were trimmed by 0 bases and 1 base, with 11 bases remaining between them. CDR3 DNA: TGTGCCAGCAGCTTGGATCGAAGGGAATCCTATAATTCACCCCTCCACTTT. Translating it yields CASSLDRRESYNSPLHF.

This chain joins TRBV6-1 and TRBJ1-5; D remains ambiguous. The CDR3 has 17 residues. Germline V gives CDR1 MNHNS, CDR2 SASEGT. V was trimmed by 2 bases and J by 4 bases, leaving 18 bases between them. The DNA of the CDR3 is TGTGCCAGCAGTGAATACGGTACCGGCAGGTTAAATCAGCCCCAGCATTTT. Translation: CASSEYGTGRLNQPQHF.